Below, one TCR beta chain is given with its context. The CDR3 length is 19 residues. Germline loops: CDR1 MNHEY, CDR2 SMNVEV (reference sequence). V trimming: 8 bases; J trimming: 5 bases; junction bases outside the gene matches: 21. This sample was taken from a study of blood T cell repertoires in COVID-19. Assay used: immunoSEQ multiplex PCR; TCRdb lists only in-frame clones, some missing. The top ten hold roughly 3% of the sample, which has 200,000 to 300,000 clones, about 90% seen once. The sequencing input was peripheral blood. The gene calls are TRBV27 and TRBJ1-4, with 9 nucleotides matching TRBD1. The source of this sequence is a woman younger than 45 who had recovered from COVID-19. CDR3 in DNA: TGTGCCAGCGCTCTGAGGGGGACAGGGCGAGAGCCGGAGAATGAAAAACTGTTTTTT. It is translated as CASALRGTGREPENEKLFF.